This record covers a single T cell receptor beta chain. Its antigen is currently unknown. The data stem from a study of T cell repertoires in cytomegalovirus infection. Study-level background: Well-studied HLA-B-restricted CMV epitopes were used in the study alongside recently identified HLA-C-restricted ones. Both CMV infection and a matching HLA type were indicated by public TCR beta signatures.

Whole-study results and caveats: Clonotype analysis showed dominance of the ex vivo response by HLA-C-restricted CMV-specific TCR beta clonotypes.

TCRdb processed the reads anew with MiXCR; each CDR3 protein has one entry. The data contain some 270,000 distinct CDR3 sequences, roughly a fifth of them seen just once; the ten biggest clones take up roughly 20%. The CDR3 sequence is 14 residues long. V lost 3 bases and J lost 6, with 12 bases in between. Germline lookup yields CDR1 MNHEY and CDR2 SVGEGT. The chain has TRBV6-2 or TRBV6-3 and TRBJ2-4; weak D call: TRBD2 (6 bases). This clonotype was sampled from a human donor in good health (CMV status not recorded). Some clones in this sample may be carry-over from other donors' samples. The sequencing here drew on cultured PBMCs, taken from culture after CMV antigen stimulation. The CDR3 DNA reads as TGTGCCAGCAGTTATCTCGGGACTTCAAACATTCAGTACTTC. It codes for CASSYLGTSNIQYF.